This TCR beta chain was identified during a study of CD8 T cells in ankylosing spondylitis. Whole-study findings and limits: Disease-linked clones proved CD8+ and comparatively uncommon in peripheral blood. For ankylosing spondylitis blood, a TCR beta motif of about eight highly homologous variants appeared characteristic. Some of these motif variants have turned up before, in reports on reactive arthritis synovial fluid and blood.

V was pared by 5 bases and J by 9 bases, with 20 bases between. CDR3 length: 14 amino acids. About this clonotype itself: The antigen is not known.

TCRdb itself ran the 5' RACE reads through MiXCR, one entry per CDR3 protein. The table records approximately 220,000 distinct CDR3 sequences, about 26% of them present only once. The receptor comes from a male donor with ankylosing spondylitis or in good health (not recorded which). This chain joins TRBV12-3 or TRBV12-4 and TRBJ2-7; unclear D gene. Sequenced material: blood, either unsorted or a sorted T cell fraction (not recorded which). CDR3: CASSHHSGSHVQYF. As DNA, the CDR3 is TGTGCCAGCAGTCACCATTCCGGCTCCCATGTGCAGTACTTC.